The clone carrying this TCR beta chain was observed a few times. Antigen: not known. Authors' processing steps: A classifier for distant metastasis in papillary thyroid cancer was constructed using CDR3 differences observed across clinicopathological groups. Using MiXCR, TCRdb re-called clones from the PCR reads. The V and J calls were not made by the authors but by TCRdb's processing. Among 6,000 or so clones listed, roughly 15% were seen once. The data originate from a study of metastatic and nonmetastatic thyroid tumors. The wider study: Across blood and tumor or nodule tissue, repertoires from malignant and benign thyroid patients were compared with one another. Study-wide results and caveats: Across blood and tumor, TCR beta diversity in malignant thyroid tumors was reportedly significantly higher than in benign nodules.

No patient had received any treatment before thyroid surgery. The source is a male donor with papillary thyroid cancer or a benign thyroid nodule (not recorded which). Some clones in this sample may be carry-over from other donors' samples. Sample: tumor tissue.

The CDR3 spells CASSQRLGDEQFF. CDR3 nucleotides: TGCGCCAGCAGCCAAAGACTAGGGGATGAGCAGTTCTTC. The chain employs TRBV4-1 and TRBJ2-1, with D tentatively TRBD2 (6 bases). The CDR3 runs to 13 residues. The V gene lost 2 bases and the J gene lost 8 bases, with 10 bases spanning the gap. CDR1 and CDR2 from the germline V gene are MGHRA and YSYEKL.